The clone carrying this T cell receptor beta chain was detected a few times. Its cognate antigen is unknown. TCRdb redid the calling of the 5' RACE reads with MiXCR, one entry per CDR3 protein. The repertoire holds about 340,000 distinct CDR3 sequences, with around a sixth as singletons. The data were taken from a study of T-cell memory formation after mild COVID-19. Findings and limits, study-wide: Mostly located in CM and EM were contracting CD4+ clones, with contracting CD8+ clones located in EMRA.

The V end was cut by 4 bases, the J end by 8 bases, with 21 bases between. This CDR3 has 16 residues. CDR1 and CDR2 (germline): MGHRA, YSYEKL. The chain combines TRBV4-1 with TRBJ2-1; no reliable D call. Material for sequencing was PBMCs or a T cell subset sorted from them (not recorded which). The source is a man younger than 35 who had mild COVID-19 (a few samples of this study predate the infection). Cell type and time point are not known. The DNA of the CDR3 is TGCGCCAGCAGCCCTACCCCGGACCCAGCCCGCCATGAGCAGTTCTTC. Its protein is CASSPTPDPARHEQFF.